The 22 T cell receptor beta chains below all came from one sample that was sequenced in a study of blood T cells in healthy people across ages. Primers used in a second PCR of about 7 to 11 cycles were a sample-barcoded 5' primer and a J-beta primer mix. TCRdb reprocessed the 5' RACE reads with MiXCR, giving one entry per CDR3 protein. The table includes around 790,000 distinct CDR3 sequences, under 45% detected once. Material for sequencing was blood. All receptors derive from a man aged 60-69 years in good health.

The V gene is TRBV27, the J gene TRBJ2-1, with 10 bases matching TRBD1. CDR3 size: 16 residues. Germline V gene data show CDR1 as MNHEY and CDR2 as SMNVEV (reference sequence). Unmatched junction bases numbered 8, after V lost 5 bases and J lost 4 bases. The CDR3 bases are TGTGCCAGCAGTCCAAGTGGGGACAGGGGTTACAATGAGCAGTTCTTC. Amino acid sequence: CASSPSGDRGYNEQFF.

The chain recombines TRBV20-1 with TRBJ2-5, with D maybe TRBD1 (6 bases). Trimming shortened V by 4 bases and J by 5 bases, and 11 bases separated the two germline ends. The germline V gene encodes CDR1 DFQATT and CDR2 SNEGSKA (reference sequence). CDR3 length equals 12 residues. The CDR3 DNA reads TGCAGTGCTACAGGGGTCGGTGAGACCCAGTACTTC. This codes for CSATGVGETQYF.

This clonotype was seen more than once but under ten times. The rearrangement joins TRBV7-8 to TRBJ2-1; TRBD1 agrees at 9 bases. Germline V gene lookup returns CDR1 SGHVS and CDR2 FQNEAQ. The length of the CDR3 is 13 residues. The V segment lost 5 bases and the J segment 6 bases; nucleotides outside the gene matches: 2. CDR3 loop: CASSATGGNEQFF. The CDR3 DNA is TGTGCCAGCAGCGCGACAGGGGGCAATGAGCAGTTCTTC. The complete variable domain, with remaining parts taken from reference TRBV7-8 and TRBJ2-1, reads GAGVSQSPRYKVAKRGQDVALRCDPISGHVSLFWYQQALGQGPEFLTYFQNEAQLDKSGLPSDRFFAERPEGSVSTLKIQRTQQEDSAVYLCASSATGGNEQFFGPGTRLTVL.

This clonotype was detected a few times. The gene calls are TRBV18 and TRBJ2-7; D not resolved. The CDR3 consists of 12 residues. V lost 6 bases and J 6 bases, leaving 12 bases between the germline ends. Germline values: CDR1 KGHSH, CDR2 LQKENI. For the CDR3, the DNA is TGTGCCAGCTCGACCGCCGCTTCCGAGCAGTACTTC. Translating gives CASSTAASEQYF.

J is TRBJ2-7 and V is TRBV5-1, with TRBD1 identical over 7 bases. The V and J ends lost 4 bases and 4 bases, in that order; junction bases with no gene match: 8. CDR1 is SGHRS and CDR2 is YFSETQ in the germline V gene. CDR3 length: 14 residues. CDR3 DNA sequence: TGCGCCAGCAGCCCGGGACAGAGACTTTACGAGCAGTACTTC. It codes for CASSPGQRLYEQYF.

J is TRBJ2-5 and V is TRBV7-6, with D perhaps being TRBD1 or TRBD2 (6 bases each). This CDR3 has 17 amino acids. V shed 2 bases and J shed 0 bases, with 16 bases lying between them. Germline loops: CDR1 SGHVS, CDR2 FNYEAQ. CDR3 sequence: CASSLLPGATYQETQYF. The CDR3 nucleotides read TGTGCCAGCAGCTTACTCCCGGGGGCTACGTACCAAGAGACCCAGTACTTC.

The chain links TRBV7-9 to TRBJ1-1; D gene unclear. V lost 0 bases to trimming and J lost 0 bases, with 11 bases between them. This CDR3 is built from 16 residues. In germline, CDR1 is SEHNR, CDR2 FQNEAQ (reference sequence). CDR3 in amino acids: CASSLALVLLNTEAFF. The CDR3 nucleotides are TGTGCCAGCAGCTTAGCGCTTGTCCTTTTGAACACTGAAGCTTTCTTT.

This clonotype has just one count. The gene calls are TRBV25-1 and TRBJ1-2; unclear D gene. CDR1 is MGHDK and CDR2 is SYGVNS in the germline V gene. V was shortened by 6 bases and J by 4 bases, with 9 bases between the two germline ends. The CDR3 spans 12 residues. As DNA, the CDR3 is TGTGCCAGCAGGGAAAGAGGCTATGGCTACACCTTC. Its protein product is CASRERGYGYTF.

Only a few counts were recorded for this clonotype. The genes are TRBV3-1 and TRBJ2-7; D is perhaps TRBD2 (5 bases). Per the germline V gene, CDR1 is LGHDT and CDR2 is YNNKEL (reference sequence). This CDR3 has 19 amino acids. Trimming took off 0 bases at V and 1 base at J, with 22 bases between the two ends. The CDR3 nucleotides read TGTGCCAGCAGCCAAGATCTTATCTTTGTTATCGGGGAATCCTACGAGCAGTACTTC. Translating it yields CASSQDLIFVIGESYEQYF.

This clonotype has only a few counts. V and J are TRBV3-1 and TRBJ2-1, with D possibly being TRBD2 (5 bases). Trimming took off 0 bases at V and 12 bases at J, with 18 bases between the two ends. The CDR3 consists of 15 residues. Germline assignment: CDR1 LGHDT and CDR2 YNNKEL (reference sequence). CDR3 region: CASSQDGSAVWGQFF. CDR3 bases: TGTGCCAGCAGCCAAGACGGGTCAGCGGTTTGGGGGCAGTTCTTC.

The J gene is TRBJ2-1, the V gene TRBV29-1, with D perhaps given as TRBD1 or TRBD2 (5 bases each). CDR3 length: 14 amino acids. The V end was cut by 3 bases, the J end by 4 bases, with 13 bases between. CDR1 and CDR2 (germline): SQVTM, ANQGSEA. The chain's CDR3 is CSVDRGIEYNEQFF. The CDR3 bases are TGCAGCGTTGATCGGGGCATCGAATACAATGAGCAGTTCTTC.

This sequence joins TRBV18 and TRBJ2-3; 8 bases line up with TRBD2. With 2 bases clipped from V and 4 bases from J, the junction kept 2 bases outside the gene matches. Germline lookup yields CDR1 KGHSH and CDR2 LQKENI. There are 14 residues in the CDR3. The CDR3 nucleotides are TGTGCCAGCTCACCAGGACTAGCACCAGATACGCAGTATTTT. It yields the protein CASSPGLAPDTQYF.

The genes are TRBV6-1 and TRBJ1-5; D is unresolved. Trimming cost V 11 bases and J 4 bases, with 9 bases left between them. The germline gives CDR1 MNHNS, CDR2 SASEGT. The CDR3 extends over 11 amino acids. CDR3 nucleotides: TGTGCCTCGGGGAGGAATCAGCCCCAGCATTTT. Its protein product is CASGRNQPQHF.

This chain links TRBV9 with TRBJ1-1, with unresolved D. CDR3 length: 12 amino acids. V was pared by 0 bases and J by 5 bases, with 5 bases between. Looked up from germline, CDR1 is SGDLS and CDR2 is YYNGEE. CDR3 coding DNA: TGTGCCAGCAGCGTAGTGACTACTGAAGCTTTCTTT. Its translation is CASSVVTTEAFF.

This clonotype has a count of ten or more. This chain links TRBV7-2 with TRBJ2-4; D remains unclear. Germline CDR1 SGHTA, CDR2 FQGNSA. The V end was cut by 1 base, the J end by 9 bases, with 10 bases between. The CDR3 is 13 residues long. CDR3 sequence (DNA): TGTGCCAGCAGCTTAGTTGAGTTTGGCATTCAGTACTTC. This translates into CASSLVEFGIQYF. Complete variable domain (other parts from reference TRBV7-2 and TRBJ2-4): GAGVSQSPSNKVTEKGKDVELRCDPISGHTALYWYRQSLGQGLEFLIYFQGNSAPDKSGLPSDRFSAERTGGSVSTLTIQRTQQEDSAVYLCASSLVEFGIQYFGAGTRLSVL.

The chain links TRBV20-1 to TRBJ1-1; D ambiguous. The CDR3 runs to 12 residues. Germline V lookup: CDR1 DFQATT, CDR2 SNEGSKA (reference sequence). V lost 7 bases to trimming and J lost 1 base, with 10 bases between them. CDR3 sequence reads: CSVRQPNTEAFF. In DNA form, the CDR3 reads TGCAGTGTGAGGCAGCCGAACACTGAAGCTTTCTTT.

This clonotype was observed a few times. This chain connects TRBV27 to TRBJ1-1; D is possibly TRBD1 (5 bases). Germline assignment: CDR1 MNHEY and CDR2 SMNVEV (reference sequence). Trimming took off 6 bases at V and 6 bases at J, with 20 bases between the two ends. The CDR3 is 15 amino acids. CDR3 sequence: CASRMGQVGYPEAFF. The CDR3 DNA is TGTGCCAGCAGGATGGGGCAGGTGGGGTACCCTGAAGCTTTCTTT.

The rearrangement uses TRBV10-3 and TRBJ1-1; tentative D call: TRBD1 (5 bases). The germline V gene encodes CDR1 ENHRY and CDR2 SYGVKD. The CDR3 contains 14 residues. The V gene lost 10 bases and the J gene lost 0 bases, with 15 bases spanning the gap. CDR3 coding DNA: TGTGCCACTTCCGGGACGGACATGAACACTGAAGCTTTCTTT. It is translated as CATSGTDMNTEAFF.

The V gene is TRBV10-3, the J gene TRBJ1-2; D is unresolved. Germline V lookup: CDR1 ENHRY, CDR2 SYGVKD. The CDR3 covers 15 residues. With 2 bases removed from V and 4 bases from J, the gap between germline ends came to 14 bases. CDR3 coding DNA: TGTGCCATCAGTGAGGCGGGAAGGACCTCCTATGGCTACACCTTC. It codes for CAISEAGRTSYGYTF.

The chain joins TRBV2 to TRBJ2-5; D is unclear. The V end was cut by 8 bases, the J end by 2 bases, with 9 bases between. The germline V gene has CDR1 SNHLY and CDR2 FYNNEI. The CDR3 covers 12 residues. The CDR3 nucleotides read TGTGCCAGCGAGAGGTATCAAGAGACCCAGTACTTC. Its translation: CASERYQETQYF.

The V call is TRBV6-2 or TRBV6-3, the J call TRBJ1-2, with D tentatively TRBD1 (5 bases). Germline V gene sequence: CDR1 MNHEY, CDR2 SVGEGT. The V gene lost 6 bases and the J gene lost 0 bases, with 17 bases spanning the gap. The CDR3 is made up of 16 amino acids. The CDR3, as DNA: TGTGCCAGCAGAACTACTGGGACGGCTCCTAACTATGGCTACACCTTC. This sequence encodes CASRTTGTAPNYGYTF.

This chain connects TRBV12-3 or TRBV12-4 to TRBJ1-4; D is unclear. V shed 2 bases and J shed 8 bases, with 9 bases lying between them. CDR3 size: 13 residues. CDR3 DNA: TGTGCCAGCAGTTTAAATAGCCGGGAAAAACTGTTTTTT. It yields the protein CASSLNSREKLFF.